Below, 22 T cell receptor beta chains from the same sample are listed, as sequenced in a study of early T cells in non-severe SARS-CoV-2 infection. TCRdb itself ran the 5' RACE reads through MiXCR, one entry per CDR3 protein. The sample records tens of thousands of distinct CDR3 sequences, around 6% being singletons. Material: whole blood. Receptors originate from an adult who was a healthcare worker with PCR-confirmed SARS-CoV-2 infection or an uninfected control (not recorded which).

The table lists this clonotype with many counts. The rearrangement joins TRBV19 to TRBJ1-5; unclear D gene. CDR3 length equals 15 residues. The V end lost 5 bases, the J end lost 0 bases, and 11 bases lay between the germline ends. The V gene's germline CDR1 is LNHDA and CDR2 SQIVND (reference sequence). For the CDR3, the DNA is TGTGCCAGTAGTTTCAGCGTTTATAGCAATCAGCCCCAGCATTTT. Translation: CASSFSVYSNQPQHF. The entire variable domain, with the rest obtained from reference TRBV19 and TRBJ1-5, is as follows: DGGITQSPKYLFRKEGQNVTLSCEQNLNHDAMYWYRQDPGQGLRLIYYSQIVNDFQKGDIAEGYSVSREKKESFPLTVTSAQKNPTAFYLCASSFSVYSNQPQHFGDGTRLSIL.

This clonotype was detected only a few times. J is TRBJ1-6 and V is TRBV6-2 or TRBV6-3, with 10 bases matching TRBD1. CDR3 length equals 14 residues. J gave up 8 bases and V 6 bases, and 4 bases lay outside the gene matches. CDR1 MNHEY and CDR2 SVGEGT come from the germline V gene. This CDR3 reads CASSRGTGDSPLHF. The CDR3 bases are TGTGCCAGCAGCCGAGGGACAGGGGATTCACCCCTCCACTTT.

This clonotype was seen repeatedly, ten times or more. The V gene is TRBV5-1, the J gene TRBJ1-2; D not resolved. The V and J ends lost 4 bases and 4 bases respectively, with 17 bases between them. Germline V gene lookup returns CDR1 SGHRS and CDR2 YFSETQ. This CDR3 comprises 15 residues. This CDR3 reads CASSHSPLSSYGYTF. The DNA of the CDR3 is TGCGCCAGCAGCCACAGCCCACTAAGTTCCTATGGCTACACCTTC.

This clonotype was observed at least ten times. V is TRBV10-2 and J is TRBJ2-5; D unresolved. This CDR3 is built from 13 residues. The germline gives CDR1 WSHSY, CDR2 SAAADI. Trimming took 6 bases from V and 4 from J, leaving 12 bases between them. CDR3 amino acids: CASRSKGGETQYF. The DNA of the CDR3 is TGCGCCAGCAGGAGTAAAGGTGGAGAGACCCAGTACTTC.

This clonotype was seen many times. The chain combines TRBV20-1 with TRBJ2-1, with 7 nucleotides matching TRBD1. V lost 6 bases and J lost 1; bases outside the gene matches: 6. Looked up from germline, CDR1 is DFQATT and CDR2 is SNEGSKA (reference sequence). CDR3 length: 14 amino acids. CDR3 residues: CSAPGQVSYNEQFF. CDR3 nucleotides: TGCAGTGCACCTGGACAGGTGTCCTACAATGAGCAGTTCTTC.

The sample holds many counts of this clonotype. The V gene is TRBV12-5, the J gene TRBJ1-1; D ambiguous. CDR1 and CDR2 (germline): LGHNT, FRNRAP. The V end was cut by 1 base, the J end by 3 bases, with 6 bases between. This CDR3 region has 13 residues. The CDR3 region is CASGLEPDTEAFF. CDR3 in DNA: TGTGCTAGTGGTTTGGAACCGGACACTGAAGCTTTCTTT.

This clonotype has at least ten counts. The chain links TRBV6-2 or TRBV6-3 to TRBJ1-2; 9 bases match TRBD1. The CDR3 loop spans 14 amino acids. Per the germline V gene, CDR1 is MNHEY and CDR2 is SVGEGT. With 1 base clipped from V and 6 bases from J, the junction kept 3 bases outside the gene matches. Here the CDR3 DNA reads TGTGCCAGCAGTTACTGGGACAGGGAGGATGGCTACACCTTC. Its protein is CASSYWDREDGYTF.

This clonotype occurred many times. V and J are TRBV5-1 and TRBJ1-2; 7 bases map to TRBD1. Germline V gene sequence: CDR1 SGHRS, CDR2 YFSETQ. Trimming cost V 0 bases and J 2 bases; bases outside gene matches: 4. The CDR3 is 15 residues long. The CDR3 nucleotides read TGCGCCAGCAGCTTGGAGTTGACAGGGAACTATGGCTACACCTTC. This codes for CASSLELTGNYGYTF.

This clonotype occurred many times. V is TRBV6-1 and J is TRBJ2-7; the D call may be TRBD1 or TRBD2 (5 bases each). The CDR3 is 14 residues long. Germline V gene lookup returns CDR1 MNHNS and CDR2 SASEGT. V shed 6 bases and J shed 1 base, with 13 bases lying between them. For the CDR3, the DNA is TGTGCCAGCAGACCGGGGCCCTTTTCCTACGAGCAGTACTTC. Encoded protein: CASRPGPFSYEQYF.

This sequence joins TRBV28 and TRBJ2-7; the D is unclear. V was shortened by 1 base and J by 6 bases, with 7 bases between the two germline ends. Germline V gene sequence: CDR1 MDHEN, CDR2 SYDVKM. The CDR3 spans 12 residues. The CDR3 DNA reads as TGTGCCAGCAGTTTATACTCCAGCGAGCAGTACTTC. Translation: CASSLYSSEQYF.

This clonotype was seen a few times. CDR3 amino acids: CASSQGHTYGYTF. The CDR3 DNA reads as TGTGCCAGCAGCCAAGGACACACCTATGGCTACACCTTC. The rearrangement links TRBV14 to TRBJ1-2; D gene ambiguous. V was shortened by 1 base and J by 4 bases, with 7 bases between the two germline ends. In germline, CDR1 is SGHDN, CDR2 FVKESK. This CDR3 has 13 amino acids.

This chain links TRBV24-1 with TRBJ2-2, with 7 bases matching TRBD1. After removal of 0 bases from V and 3 bases from J, the junction contained 0 bases not matched to a gene. The CDR3 has 15 amino acids. Germline V gene data show CDR1 as KGHDR and CDR2 as SFDVKD. The CDR3 sequence is CATSDLTGDTGELFF. The DNA for the CDR3 is TGTGCCACCAGTGATTTGACAGGGGACACCGGGGAGCTGTTTTTT.

This chain connects TRBV29-1 to TRBJ2-3; 8 bases agree with TRBD2. This CDR3 is built from 14 residues. Per germline, CDR1 SQVTM and CDR2 ANQGSEA. The junction had 2 bases not matched to a gene; V was cut back by 3 bases and J by 0 bases. The CDR3 DNA reads TGCAGCGTTGACGGCGGGGGGAGCACAGATACGCAGTATTTT. It translates to CSVDGGGSTDTQYF.

The chain recombines TRBV7-6 with TRBJ2-3, with TRBD2 as a possible D gene (5 bases). The germline gives CDR1 SGHVS, CDR2 FNYEAQ. This CDR3 contains 14 residues. The germline V and J ends were trimmed by 2 bases and 4 bases, with 10 bases remaining between them. The CDR3 DNA reads TGTGCCAGCAGCTTACGGGTCGGGGCAGATACGCAGTATTTT. Translating it yields CASSLRVGADTQYF.

This clonotype was found many times. This chain links TRBV11-2 with TRBJ2-7; no reliable D call. CDR1 is SGHAT and CDR2 is FQNNGV in the germline V gene. This CDR3 has 20 amino acids. Trimming left V 1 base short and J 4 bases short, with 29 bases between. CDR3 region: CASSLVNSLGRSTNFYEQYF. The CDR3 DNA is TGTGCCAGCAGCTTAGTAAATTCACTGGGCCGATCGACGAACTTTTACGAGCAGTACTTC.

The sample holds many counts of this clonotype. This sequence joins TRBV2 and TRBJ1-5; possible D gene TRBD1, 5 bases. The V end lost 3 bases, the J end lost 7 bases, and 10 bases lay between the germline ends. Germline loops: CDR1 SNHLY, CDR2 FYNNEI. The CDR3 runs 13 residues. The CDR3 reads CASSEGQGQPQHF. The CDR3 bases are TGTGCCAGCAGTGAGGGGCAAGGGCAGCCCCAGCATTTT.

This clonotype was recorded many times. The junction departs from germline at one end; a sequencing error may be responsible. The chain employs TRBV2 and TRBJ1-4, with 8 nucleotides matching TRBD1. The CDR3 sequence is 11 residues long. Germline V gene data show CDR1 as SNHLY and CDR2 as FYNNEI. The CDR3, as DNA: TGTGCCAGCAGCACCGGGACAGGCATCACCTTT. Amino acids: CASSTGTGITF. Full variable domain (outside the CDR3, taken from reference TRBV2 and TRBJ1-4): EPEVTQTPSHQVTQMGQEVILRCVPISNHLYFYWYRQILGQKVEFLVSFYNNEISEKSEIFDDQFSVERPDGSNFTLKIRSTKLEDSAMYFCASSTGTGITFGSGTQLSVL.

Ten or more counts support this clonotype. The V gene is TRBV5-1, the J gene TRBJ2-7, with TRBD1 matching over 11 bases. From germline, CDR1 is SGHRS and CDR2 YFSETQ. V shed 3 bases, J shed 4 bases, and the junction held 3 bases outside the gene matches. The CDR3 loop spans 14 amino acids. The CDR3 loop is CASSYGTGGYEQYF. The CDR3 coding sequence is TGCGCCAGCAGCTACGGGACAGGGGGTTACGAGCAGTACTTC.

The sample holds many counts of this clonotype. Written as DNA, the CDR3 is TGTGCCAGCAGTTACGGGGGGCGCAAGGATGGCTACACCTTC. This codes for CASSYGGRKDGYTF. The chain joins TRBV6-5 to TRBJ1-2; D possibly corresponds to TRBD1 (6 bases). Germline assignment: CDR1 MNHEY and CDR2 SVGAGI. This CDR3 region has 14 residues. V was pared by 2 bases and J by 6 bases, with 13 bases between.

This clonotype was recorded at least ten times. V and J are TRBV6-1 and TRBJ1-3; D is unclear. V was trimmed by 4 bases and J by 2 bases, leaving 12 bases between them. The CDR3 has 15 amino acids. Germline values: CDR1 MNHNS, CDR2 SASEGT. CDR3 in DNA: TGTGCCAGCAGTGGAGAAGGGTTGCCTGGAAACACCATATATTTT. It yields the protein CASSGEGLPGNTIYF.

This clonotype was counted many times. The chain employs TRBV29-1 and TRBJ2-3; maybe TRBD1 (6 bases). This CDR3 is built from 15 residues. V was pared by 6 bases and J by 0 bases, with 16 bases between. Germline CDR1 is SQVTM and CDR2 is ANQGSEA. CDR3 loop: CSVSVTGTSTDTQYF. The CDR3, as DNA: TGCAGCGTCTCCGTGACAGGAACAAGCACAGATACGCAGTATTTT.

The V gene is TRBV5-1, the J gene TRBJ2-7; 8 nucleotides line up with TRBD1. V lost 0 bases to trimming and J lost 6 bases; unmatched junction nucleotides: 2. CDR1 and CDR2 from the germline V gene are SGHRS and YFSETQ. The CDR3 has 13 amino acids. The CDR3 nucleotides read TGCGCCAGCAGCTTGGGACAGGGGATCGAGCAGTACTTC. The encoded protein is CASSLGQGIEQYF. Complete variable domain (other parts from reference TRBV5-1 and TRBJ2-7): KAGVTQTPRYLIKTRGQQVTLSCSPISGHRSVSWYQQTPGQGLQFLFEYFSETQRNKGNFPGRFSGRQFSNSRSEMNVSTLELGDSALYLCASSLGQGIEQYFGPGTRLTVT.